The source of this T cell receptor beta chain is a study of T cell responses to AZD1222 COVID-19 vaccine (dated by TCRdb to the early 2020s). In terms of the full investigation: TCR sequencing covered fewer than 250 trial participants: some 210 given two doses of AZD1222 and about 26 given two doses of MenACWY control vaccine. Trial participants were enrolled by age into subgroups of 18-55, 56-69 and 70-plus years, and roughly 150, 30 and 60 TCR-sequenced participants, respectively, were included in these subgroups. Study-wide findings and limitations: The 56-69-year group was small, and its depth increase did not reach significance, likely because of low power. Conclusions about previously exposed vaccinees are limited, since just a handful of AZD1222 recipients were seropositive for SARS-CoV-2 at baseline. The whole spike protein was spanned by vaccine-associated CD4 TCRs, and dominant responses were seen in regions 160-218 and 743-854. Because no samples from the day 14 peak response were available, repertoires could be characterized only after the peak T cell response. After two AZD1222 doses, both the breadth and the depth of spike-specific TCRs were significantly higher than at day 0 and than in MenACWY recipients. Participants were mostly white British, with more females than males. The authors suggested clonal diversity may have been underestimated. Nearly half of unique spike-specific TCRs reportedly recognized epitopes outside regions mutated in the B.1.351 and B.1.1.7 variants.

CDR1 is given as SGHNT and CDR2 as YYREEE, both from the germline V gene (reference sequence). The germline ends are 15 bases apart after V is trimmed by 4 bases and J by 5 bases. Counted from cysteine to phenylalanine, this CDR3 has 14 amino acids. CDR3 DNA only is kept here, 42 bases in frame from base 1. The CDR3 regions of human TCRbeta chains were analyzed by immunosequencing. Per the original workflow: TCRs in the repertoires were compared against a reference library of SARS-CoV-2-specific TCRs that had been generated with the MIRA antigen-specificity platform. Breadth was defined as the fraction of unique TCRs that were SARS-CoV-2-associated. Depth was defined as the fraction of total T cells that were SARS-CoV-2-associated. Using the MIRA data, each spike-specific TCR was assigned both to the spike region to which the TCR was reactive and to a CD4 or CD8 class. Log10-transformed breadth and depth values were compared by one-way ANOVA with Sidak's multiple comparisons tests. TCRdb's version of the immuneACCESS table is confined to in-frame rearrangements and falls short of the full clone set. An unresolved V gene accounts for under half of the shortfall where checked; the remainder is of unknown origin. D and trimming were read from the DNA, whereas the V and J calls and clone size are those reported in that table. The sample table records more than 120,000 clones; about 90% of these occur just once. In total, the top ten clones hold approximately 1.6% of the sample.

The time point label, read with the paper, signifies: about 28 days (+/-7) after the second vaccine dose. AZD1222 recipients given second doses at about 4 weeks or at about 12 weeks were pooled, since spike-specific TCR depth and breadth were not found to differ between the two schedules. The vaccinee samples were drawn from two UK trials, COV001 and COV002, one of which was a single-blind randomized controlled phase 2/3 trial testing AZD1222 (ChAdOx1 nCoV-19) in healthy adults. Trial participant PBMC samples were collected at day 0 and day 28 after the second dose for TCRbeta chain sequencing. This clone was detected once. The antigen it binds to is not known. The input lacks base qualities; no much larger clone sits a single base away.

In this chain, TRBV5-4 is recombined with TRBJ1-1; the D gene assignment is ambiguous. The material was peripheral blood, obtained 28 days after the second AZD1222 dose. The source is an adult who received the AZD1222 COVID-19 vaccine. CDR3 region: CASSTPPPRTEAFF. The DNA sequence follows: TGTGCCAGCAGCACACCCCCCCCCAGGACTGAAGCTTTCTTT.